A selection of T cell receptor beta chains follows, all from one sample in a study of T cell changes during pregnancy in multiple sclerosis. Measured with immunoSEQ multiplex PCR; TCRdb has only the in-frame clones, and not every one. The data hold 20,000 to 25,000 clones, with about 88% observed a single time. Sequences were derived from CD4+ T cells from peripheral blood mononuclear cells, sampled in the first trimester of pregnancy. These receptors originate from a female donor in good health, enrolled as a control in a pregnancy study. CDR3s include the opening cysteine and the closing phenylalanine or tryptophan. A D gene is named only where the DNA matches it firmly. Clone size is stated in some rows and not others, as once, few, many or a class when expanded.

J gene: TRBJ1-2
D gene: .
clone size: few
V gene: TRBV6-1
CDR3 length: 15
CDR3 DNA: TGTGCCAGCAGTGAACTGGCCGGAGCTAACTATGGCTACACCTTC
CDR3 protein: CASSELAGANYGYTF

J gene: TRBJ1-1
D gene: .
clone size: .
V gene: TRBV11-1
CDR3 length: 13
CDR3 DNA: TGTGCCAGCAGGGGGGCAGGGCGGACTGAAGCTTTCTTT
CDR3 protein: CASRGAGRTEAFF

J gene: TRBJ2-7
D gene: .
clone size: .
V gene: TRBV29-1
CDR3 length: 12
CDR3 DNA: TGCAGCGTCGTATTGAGCTCCTACGAGCAGTACTTC
CDR3 protein: CSVVLSSYEQYF

J gene: TRBJ2-5
D gene: TRBD1
clone size: .
V gene: TRBV7-2
CDR3 length: 16
CDR3 DNA: TGTGCCAGCAGCTCGACAGGGGAGGTTTTCAGGGAGACCCAGTACTTC
CDR3 protein: CASSSTGEVFRETQYF

J gene: TRBJ2-5
D gene: TRBD1
clone size: .
V gene: TRBV5-1
CDR3 length: 15
CDR3 DNA: TGCGCCAGCAGCTTGGTGGGACAGGGCCAAGAGACCCAGTACTTC
CDR3 protein: CASSLVGQGQETQYF

J gene: TRBJ1-1
D gene: .
clone size: .
V gene: TRBV2
CDR3 length: 14
CDR3 DNA: TGTGCCAGCCGAAGTGGGCAGGAGGGCACTGAAGCTTTCTTT
CDR3 protein: CASRSGQEGTEAFF

J gene: TRBJ1-2
D gene: .
clone size: .
V gene: TRBV19
CDR3 length: 14
CDR3 DNA: TGTGCCTCCTACCCTCGGGGGGCGCCTAACGGCTACACCTTC
CDR3 protein: CASYPRGAPNGYTF

J gene: TRBJ1-1
D gene: .
clone size: .
V gene: TRBV12-2
CDR3 length: 17
CDR3 DNA: TGTGCAAGTCGTTATAAAGTAGGGGGTCCGGGGAACACTGAAGCTTTCTTT
CDR3 protein: CASRYKVGGPGNTEAFF

J gene: TRBJ2-5
D gene: .
clone size: .
V gene: TRBV30
CDR3 length: 11
CDR3 DNA: TGTGCCTGGAGTGTACGGGAGACCCAGTACTTC
CDR3 protein: CAWSVRETQYF

J gene: TRBJ2-3
D gene: TRBD2
clone size: .
V gene: TRBV11-2
CDR3 length: 15
CDR3 DNA: TGTGCCAGCAGCTTCGAGCGGGGGGGCACAGATACGCAGTATTTT
CDR3 protein: CASSFERGGTDTQYF

J gene: TRBJ2-7
D gene: .
clone size: .
V gene: TRBV7-9
CDR3 length: 14
CDR3 DNA: TGTGCCAGCAGCTTAGTAGGGACATTAAGCGAGCAGTACTTC
CDR3 protein: CASSLVGTLSEQYF

J gene: TRBJ1-2
D gene: TRBD1
clone size: .
V gene: TRBV29-1
CDR3 length: 14
CDR3 DNA: TGCAGCGCCGAGGGACAGGGGGCAGCGGAGGGCTACACCTTC
CDR3 protein: CSAEGQGAAEGYTF